This TCR beta chain was profiled in a study of cytomegalovirus exposure and HLA in healthy donors. Findings and caveats of the study: Reports indicated that the classifier achieved high specificity and sensitivity in diagnosing cytomegalovirus status.

Libraries were prepared by immunoSEQ multiplex PCR; TCRdb keeps only in-frame clonotypes and omits some of them. The profile shows over 120,000 clones, 85% to 90% of them singletons. Separate from the approximately 650-subject first cohort, the roughly 120-subject validation cohort was the one that the donors belonged to. As to this clone: No antigen is known for it.

CDR3 length: 14 residues. Germline V gene lookup returns CDR1 SGDLS and CDR2 YYNGEE. The V end was cut by 0 bases, the J end by 2 bases, with 8 bases between. This clonotype originated in a woman younger than 45 in good health and CMV-seropositive. The chain employs TRBV9 and TRBJ2-5; D gene uncertain. The sample taken for sequencing was PBMCs. The CDR3 protein is CASSVGEYQETQYF. The CDR3, as DNA: TGTGCCAGCAGCGTAGGAGAATATCAAGAGACCCAGTACTTC.